Presented here are 14 T cell receptor beta chains from one specimen sequenced in a study of Ad26.COV2.S vaccination and SARS-CoV-2 variants (dated by TCRdb to about 2021). What the treatment or condition label conveys for this sample: 19 received Ad26.COV2.S at low or high dose, single or two shots; 5 received placebo; per-sample allocation not given. Repertoires of vaccine and placebo recipients were sequenced from samples taken on day 63 after the first injection. The library was prepared using the immunoSEQ multiplex PCR assay. The clones in this table, taken by TCRdb from immuneACCESS, are in-frame only. Not every clone is retained; where verified, under half of the shortfall comes from an unresolved V gene, and the cause of the rest is unknown. For this sample the table gives about 400,000 clones, of which 83% were detected only once. The ten top clones hold around 7.4% of the sample. The sample consisted of peripheral blood, taken in a trial of Ad26.COV2.S vaccine versus placebo. These receptors all come from a person between 18 and 65 years old who received the Ad26.COV2.S COVID-19 vaccine or a placebo.

This clone has more than one count but fewer than ten. Other DNA sequences in the sample encode the same CDR3. The rearrangement joins TRBV20-1 to TRBJ1-1; D uncertain. The CDR3 has 11 residues. The germline CDR1 and CDR2 sequences are DFQATT and SNEGSKA (reference sequence). Trimming left V 0 bases short and J 5 bases short, with 4 bases between. The CDR3 nucleotides are TGCAGTGCTAGAGAAGGGACTGAAGCTTTCTTT. It yields the protein CSAREGTEAFF.

The chain recombines TRBV5-4 with TRBJ2-7; D is possibly TRBD2 (5 bases). Germline CDR1 reads SGHNT; CDR2 reads YYREEE (reference sequence). This CDR3 contains 12 residues. V was pared by 1 base and J by 7 bases, with 9 bases between. CDR3 sequence reads: CASSLNEREQYF. The DNA for the CDR3 is TGTGCCAGCAGCTTGAACGAGCGGGAGCAGTACTTC.

The chain is built from TRBV18 and TRBJ1-5; D remains unclear. The CDR3 runs 16 residues. The V gene lost 3 bases and the J gene lost 2 bases, with 14 bases spanning the gap. Germline-derived CDR1 and CDR2 are KGHSH and LQKENI. CDR3 sequence reads: CASSPGGGLGNQPQHF. CDR3 nucleotides: TGTGCCAGCTCACCGGGTGGAGGACTGGGCAATCAGCCCCAGCATTTT.

The rearrangement uses TRBV5-1 and TRBJ2-2; D uncertain. The V end was cut by 2 bases, the J end by 2 bases, with 7 bases between. Germline-derived CDR1 and CDR2 are SGHRS and YFSETQ. This CDR3 spans 14 amino acids. CDR3 nucleotide sequence: TGCGCCAGCAGCTTTGGGCCCAACACCGGGGAGCTGTTTTTT. The encoded protein is CASSFGPNTGELFF. The full variable domain, completed using reference TRBV5-1 and TRBJ2-2, is KAGVTQTPRYLIKTRGQQVTLSCSPISGHRSVSWYQQTPGQGLQFLFEYFSETQRNKGNFPGRFSGRQFSNSRSEMNVSTLELGDSALYLCASSFGPNTGELFFGEGSRLTVL.

This clone showed up just once. The CDR3 DNA reads TGTGCCAGCAGCCTTGGACAGGGAGGGGCAGATACGCAGTATTTT. It yields the protein CASSLGQGGADTQYF. The rearrangement links TRBV7-9 to TRBJ2-3; weak D call: TRBD1 (8 bases). Between the trimmed V and J ends, which lost 5 bases and 4 bases, there was a span of 16 bases. Germline V lookup: CDR1 SEHNR, CDR2 FQNEAQ (reference sequence). The CDR3 length is 15 residues.

This clone showed up just once. The chain combines TRBV24-1 with TRBJ1-5; 8 bases match TRBD1. Germline lookup yields CDR1 KGHDR and CDR2 SFDVKD. This CDR3 is built from 15 residues. After removal of 3 bases from V and 7 bases from J, the junction contained 7 bases not matched to a gene. CDR3 sequence (DNA): TGTGCCACCAGTGATCCAGGACAGGGTGGACAGCCCCAGCATTTT. It codes for CATSDPGQGGQPQHF.

In this sample, this clone turned up a few times. The rearrangement uses TRBV11-2 and TRBJ2-7; D possibly corresponds to TRBD2 (5 bases). The CDR3 sequence is 13 residues long. CDR1 SGHAT and CDR2 FQNNGV come from the germline V gene. V was trimmed by 3 bases and J by 3 bases, leaving 9 bases between them. The CDR3 DNA is TGTGCCAGCAGCTTGAGGGCAGGCTACGAGCAGTACTTC. The encoded protein is CASSLRAGYEQYF.

J is TRBJ1-1 and V is TRBV5-4; D gene uncertain. This CDR3 is built from 14 residues. Germline V CDR1 and CDR2: SGHNT, YYREEE (reference sequence). Between the trimmed V and J ends, which lost 3 bases and 1 base, there was a span of 10 bases. The CDR3 nucleotides are TGTGCCAGCAGCTCACTGCGGGGGAACACTGAAGCTTTCTTT. Its protein is CASSSLRGNTEAFF.

This clone occurred many times. This rearrangement joins TRBV4-1 to TRBJ1-6, with a possible D match to TRBD1 (5 bases). Germline values: CDR1 MGHRA, CDR2 YSYEKL. The V end was cut by 2 bases, the J end by 9 bases, with 17 bases between. The CDR3 is made up of 16 amino acids. The CDR3 bases are TGCGCCAGCAGCCAATTTTGGGGCGATAGGATTTCACCCCTCCACTTT. This gives the protein CASSQFWGDRISPLHF.

This chain uses TRBV6-1 with TRBJ2-7; 13 bases agree with TRBD2. After removal of 4 bases from V and 4 bases from J, the junction contained 1 base not matched to a gene. Germline CDR1 reads MNHNS; CDR2 reads SASEGT. This CDR3 is 14 amino acids long. DNA for the CDR3: TGTGCCAGCAGTGGGACTAGCGGGAGTTACGAGCAGTACTTC. It yields the protein CASSGTSGSYEQYF.

The gene calls are TRBV5-1 and TRBJ1-1, with unresolved D. Trimming pared 5 bases from V and 1 base from J, leaving 9 bases between. Germline CDR1 reads SGHRS; CDR2 reads YFSETQ. CDR3 length: 13 amino acids. This CDR3 is CASRRMGNTEAFF. DNA of the CDR3: TGCGCCAGCAGACGGATGGGGAACACTGAAGCTTTCTTT. Drawing the rest from reference TRBV5-1 and TRBJ1-1, the complete variable domain is KAGVTQTPRYLIKTRGQQVTLSCSPISGHRSVSWYQQTPGQGLQFLFEYFSETQRNKGNFPGRFSGRQFSNSRSEMNVSTLELGDSALYLCASRRMGNTEAFFGQGTRLTVV.

This chain uses TRBV2 with TRBJ2-1, with 13 positions matching TRBD2. The CDR3 covers 15 residues. V was clipped by 10 bases and J by 8 bases; unmatched bases: 11. The germline V gene has CDR1 SNHLY and CDR2 FYNNEI. The CDR3 nucleotides read TGTGCCACCAACGGACTAGCGGGGGTCGGGTATGAGCAGTTCTTC. The encoded protein is CATNGLAGVGYEQFF. Together with reference TRBV2 and TRBJ2-1, the CDR3 gives the full variable domain: EPEVTQTPSHQVTQMGQEVILRCVPISNHLYFYWYRQILGQKVEFLVSFYNNEISEKSEIFDDQFSVERPDGSNFTLKIRSTKLEDSAMYFCATNGLAGVGYEQFFGPGTRLTVL.

The CDR3 protein is CASSTGTGMTEAFF. The DNA of the CDR3 is TGTGCCAGTAGTACCGGGACAGGGATGACTGAAGCTTTCTTT. The chain combines TRBV19 with TRBJ1-1, with 9 bases aligning to TRBD1. V lost 4 bases to trimming and J lost 5 bases; unmatched junction nucleotides: 5. This CDR3 has 14 residues. Germline V gene sequence: CDR1 LNHDA, CDR2 SQIVND (reference sequence).

The chain has TRBV5-5 and TRBJ2-7; TRBD1 matches at 8 bases. Germline CDR1 is SGHKS and CDR2 is YYEKEE (reference sequence). The ends lost 2 bases at V and 3 bases at J; junction bases unmatched: 7. CDR3 length equals 15 residues. The CDR3 reads CASSLQGGEVYEQYF. Here the CDR3 DNA reads TGTGCCAGCAGCTTACAGGGGGGCGAGGTCTACGAGCAGTACTTC.